Given below is one TCR beta chain in context. The sample holds many counts of this clonotype. Its antigen specificity is not known. Base qualities are not recorded, but no much larger clone differs from it by a single base. These data originate in a study of T cells in Graves' hyperthyroidism and ophthalmopathy (dated by TCRdb to about 2019). Some background on the complete study: Peripheral blood was sampled at the time of initial diagnosis, prior to any treatment. After blood sampling, hyperthyroidism patients were treated with methimazole at a starting dose of 30 mg daily, and ophthalmopathy patients were treated with high-dose intravenous methylprednisolone. A discovery cohort of about 100 patients, about 40 with Graves' ophthalmopathy and 55 to 65 with stable Graves' hyperthyroidism, was used to find distinguishing TCR V-J signatures. The 100 discovery patients were randomly divided into training and test sets at a 7:3 ratio. In addition, the study compared T-cell repertoires in thyroid tissue and in blood from roughly 6 Graves' hyperthyroidism patients. The paper reports TCR Vbeta CDR3 sequencing of 135 peripheral blood samples: some 41 ophthalmopathy, under 85 hyperthyroidism and around 17 progressor patients. Prospective prediction of ophthalmopathy was tested in an independent validation cohort consisting of about 19 hyperthyroidism patients and over 15 patients who later progressed to ophthalmopathy.

Broad study findings and their caveats: Ophthalmopathy was separated from stable hyperthyroidism by a 13 V-J signature model, with around 90% sensitivity and around 81% specificity obtained in cross-validation and 80%/75% obtained in testing. No statistical method was used to set the sample size in advance, and investigators knew the group allocation. In validation, the model predicted progression to ophthalmopathy with 65% to 71% sensitivity and 72% to 75% specificity, a median of around 6.6 months before onset. Blood samples also contained most of the expanded thyroid clonotypes (frequency above 0.001), which suggests that blood repertoires may reflect thyroid immune responses.

According to the germline V gene, CDR1 reads MDHEN and CDR2 reads SYDVKM. The CDR3 sequence holds 15 residues, the cysteine and phenylalanine included. Just CDR3 DNA is preserved here, 45 bases in frame from base 1. The germline ends are 15 bases apart after V is trimmed by 2 bases and J by 4 bases. Stable Graves' hyperthyroidism was defined as no progression to ophthalmopathy during 18 months of follow-up. Hyperthyroidism patients were newly diagnosed, had a disease duration of under 2 months, and were aged 18 to 65 years. Any patient with an uncontrolled infection, another autoimmune disease, pregnancy or lactation was excluded. Diagnoses were established on the basis of clinical symptoms, serum thyroxine and TRAb, thyroid ultrasound, and orbital computed tomography. PBMCs were isolated from about 10 ml of fresh peripheral blood by Ficoll-Paque density gradient centrifugation. Total RNA was extracted with Trizol reagent, and quality was checked on an Agilent 2100 Bioanalyzer.

The TCR beta CDR3 regions were amplified from RNA transcripts. The TCR CDR3 was subjected to a first round of RT-PCR using the HTBI primer set and the Qiagen OneStep RT-PCR kit. A second multiplex PCR round built the libraries, followed by size selection and purification. Libraries were sequenced paired-end with 100 bp reads on an Illumina HiSeq2000. Per the original workflow: SOAPnuke was used to process the raw data, removing reads that contained adapters or uncalled bases, had a mean Phred below 15, or lacked an exact match to the constant primer or identifier. COPE v1.2.5 was used to merge high-quality paired reads, and clonotypes were defined as unique nucleotide sequences. Clonotypes were aligned to IMGT TRBV, TRBD and TRBJ reference segments using MiTCR v1.1. Analysis was restricted to V-J combinations with a frequency above 0.0001, which covered roughly 99% of repertoires. The TCS score was defined as F50 (clonal expansion) divided by E x V (chaos), with BLOSUM62-based TCRdist calculated between CDR3 peptides within each V-J. Welch's t-statistics and random forest reduced around 550 V-J features to 13, which were used in a naive Bayes classifier (R e1071). Using fastp trimming at Q25 and MiXCR clonotype assembly, TCRdb reanalyzed the public sequencing data and kept in-frame beta chains. All rows with the same CDR3 protein become a single entry with the most common DNA and genes. None of the V and J calls come from the authors' own analysis; TCRdb made them. In all, the sample holds fewer than 650,000 distinct CDR3 sequences, and approximately 15% of those were seen once. The ten largest make up around 13% of the sample.

This sequence uses TRBV28 and TRBJ2-7, with TRBD2 tentatively as D gene (5 bases match). The sequencing input was blood. The clonotype was recovered from a woman in her thirties or forties with Graves' hyperthyroidism. The sequenced DNA is TGTGCCAGCAGTTTAGACCCTGGAGGTGGGTACGAGCAGTACTTC. This translates into CASSLDPGGGYEQYF.